Shown below are 11 T cell receptor beta chains from a single sample sequenced in a study of cytomegalovirus exposure and HLA in healthy donors. Data came from immunoSEQ multiplex PCR; TCRdb stores just in-frame clones and leaves some out. This table has more than 120,000 clones, roughly 86% appearing once. Source material: PBMCs. The receptors stem from a man aged 18-30 years in good health and CMV-seropositive.

The gene calls are TRBV27 and TRBJ2-7, with a weak D call TRBD1 (5 bases). The CDR3 loop spans 12 amino acids. Germline-derived CDR1 and CDR2 are MNHEY and SMNVEV (reference sequence). Trimming left V 6 bases short and J 5 bases short, with 11 bases between. CDR3 protein: CASSPMGHEQYF. The CDR3 DNA is TGTGCCAGCAGCCCCATGGGGCACGAGCAGTACTTC.

J is TRBJ1-3 and V is TRBV15; TRBD1 matches 9 bases. Germline V gene sequence: CDR1 LNHNV, CDR2 YYDKDF (reference sequence). The CDR3 covers 15 residues. The trim removed 2 bases at V and 4 bases at J, leaving 3 bases unmatched. CDR3 sequence reads: CATSRQQGAGNTIYF. CDR3 DNA: TGTGCCACCAGCAGACAACAGGGGGCGGGAAACACCATATATTTT.

The genes are TRBV7-2 and TRBJ1-1; D gene ambiguous. This CDR3 spans 14 amino acids. V lost 1 base, J lost 11 bases, and 17 bases lay in between. Germline loops: CDR1 SGHTA, CDR2 FQGNSA. The CDR3: CASSLERAPGRAFF. CDR3 coding DNA: TGTGCCAGCAGCTTAGAGAGAGCCCCGGGGAGGGCTTTCTTT.

V is TRBV4-1 and J is TRBJ1-1; no clear D gene. There are 14 residues in the CDR3. The germline V and J ends were trimmed by 3 bases and 4 bases, with 12 bases remaining between them. CDR1 is MGHRA and CDR2 is YSYEKL in the germline V gene. As DNA, the CDR3 is TGCGCCAGCAGCCACGGGGATAGCGGCACTGAAGCTTTCTTT. Protein product: CASSHGDSGTEAFF.

The chain carries TRBV18 and TRBJ2-7, with D maybe TRBD2 (5 bases). V shed 4 bases and J shed 6 bases, with 16 bases lying between them. Germline CDR1 is KGHSH and CDR2 is LQKENI. The CDR3 covers 14 residues. In DNA, the CDR3 is TGTGCCAGCTCACGAGGGTCGGGCCTCAGCGAGCAGTACTTC. Encoded protein: CASSRGSGLSEQYF.

The gene calls are TRBV7-2 and TRBJ1-1; tentatively, D is TRBD1 (6 bases). Trimming removed 3 bases at V and 1 base at J, with 12 bases between. The CDR3 has 15 residues. Germline values: CDR1 SGHTA, CDR2 FQGNSA. The DNA of the CDR3 is TGTGCCAGCAGCTTCAGTCCGGGACAGAACACTGAAGCTTTCTTT. It translates to CASSFSPGQNTEAFF.

This clone was found a few times. The rearrangement joins TRBV19 to TRBJ2-2; tentatively, D is TRBD2 (5 bases). Trimming removed 6 bases from V and 4 bases from J, with 9 bases in between. This CDR3 contains 13 residues. Germline loops: CDR1 LNHDA, CDR2 SQIVND (reference sequence). The CDR3 reads CASSRRGTGELFF. CDR3 bases: TGTGCCAGTAGCCGACGGGGCACCGGGGAGCTGTTTTTT.

The chain combines TRBV19 with TRBJ2-7, with a weak D call TRBD2 (6 bases). This CDR3 comprises 14 residues. Trimming took off 6 bases at V and 2 bases at J, with 14 bases between the two ends. CDR1 is LNHDA and CDR2 is SQIVND in the germline V gene (reference sequence). The CDR3 sequence: CASSLRGFAYEQYF. The CDR3 DNA follows: TGTGCCAGTAGCCTCCGGGGGTTTGCCTACGAGCAGTACTTC. Full variable domain (outside the CDR3, taken from reference TRBV19 and TRBJ2-7): DGGITQSPKYLFRKEGQNVTLSCEQNLNHDAMYWYRQDPGQGLRLIYYSQIVNDFQKGDIAEGYSVSREKKESFPLTVTSAQKNPTAFYLCASSLRGFAYEQYFGPGTRLTVT.

As to this clone: The DNA is omitted, as the CDR3 cannot be located on it reliably, and the CDR3 follows TCRdb's listing. The chain is built from TRBV27 and TRBJ1-2; the DNA was not used to check the table's D call, TRBD1. The CDR3 numbers 15 amino acids, ends counted. The germline V gene encodes CDR1 MNHEY and CDR2 SMNVEV (reference sequence). The CDR3 reads CASSSSGQGLAGYTF.

This clone showed up just a few times. V and J are TRBV5-4 and TRBJ1-3; D gene uncertain. The CDR3 totals 15 residues. Germline V gene lookup returns CDR1 SGHNT and CDR2 YYREEE (reference sequence). Trimming stripped 4 bases from V and 4 bases from J, with 15 bases between. CDR3 sequence: CASSPGRGGGNTIYF. In DNA, the CDR3 is TGTGCCAGCAGCCCCGGTCGGGGAGGGGGAAACACCATATATTTT.

The V and J genes are TRBV28 and TRBJ1-2; D is perhaps TRBD1 (5 bases). Trimming removed 6 bases at V and 3 bases at J, with 23 bases between. The germline CDR1 and CDR2 sequences are MDHEN and SYDVKM. This CDR3 is built from 17 residues. CDR3: CASSPWGTGTVDYGYTF. The CDR3 region has the DNA TGTGCCAGCAGCCCATGGGGGACTGGGACCGTAGACTATGGCTACACCTTC.